The rows below give T cell receptor beta chains drawn from one sample of a study of human T cells and chemical hapten exposure. TCRdb passed the RACE reads through MiXCR, listing each CDR3 protein once. The sample records more than 35,000 distinct CDR3 sequences, about 3.5% being singletons. The sequencing input was whole blood. Every receptor here comes from a human donor in good health. Some clones in this sample may be carry-over from other donors' samples. Both conserved end residues are part of each CDR3. A D gene is named only where the DNA matches it firmly. Clone size is given for some rows only: seen once, a few or many times, or a class if the clone is expanded.

d_call	clone_size	v_call	j_call	cdr3_aa	cdr3_nt
TRBD2	many	TRBV15	TRBJ2-1	CATSSLLGGGVSQFF	TGTGCCACCAGCAGTCTTTTGGGGGGGGGTGTATCGCAGTTCTTC
.	many	TRBV7-9	TRBJ2-2	CACTEGGELFF	TGTGCTTGCACGGAGGGCGGGGAGCTGTTTTTT
.	.	TRBV19	TRBJ2-7	CASSILPGSSYEQYF	TGTGCCAGTAGTATTCTACCAGGGAGCTCCTACGAGCAGTACTTC
TRBD1	.	TRBV7-6	TRBJ1-1	CASSLQGGAAEAFF	TGTGCCAGCAGCTTACAGGGGGGGGCCGCTGAAGCTTTCTTT
.	many	TRBV3-1	TRBJ2-4	CASSQDERGYIQYF	TGTGCCAGCAGCCAAGATGAACGGGGGTACATTCAGTACTTC
TRBD1	many	TRBV20-1	TRBJ1-4	CSVTGASNEKLFF	TGCAGTGTCACAGGGGCGTCTAATGAAAAACTGTTTTTT
TRBD1	.	TRBV29-1	TRBJ2-7	CSVDGTANNHEQYF	TGCAGCGTTGATGGGACAGCCAACAACCACGAGCAGTACTTC
.	many	TRBV29-1	TRBJ1-1	CSAHRPTLNEAFF	TGCAGCGCCCACCGCCCCACCCTTAATGAAGCTTTCTTT
TRBD1	many	TRBV6-5	TRBJ2-2	CASSYNKGQSTGELFF	TGTGCCAGCAGTTACAATAAGGGACAGAGCACCGGGGAGCTGTTTTTT
.	many	TRBV27	TRBJ1-1	CASSLSQGWNTEAFF	TGTGCCAGCAGTTTATCCCAAGGCTGGAACACTGAAGCTTTCTTT
TRBD2	many	TRBV2	TRBJ2-2	CARGLAGNTGELFF	TGTGCCCGCGGACTAGCGGGGAACACCGGGGAGCTGTTTTTT
.	.	TRBV6-1	TRBJ1-5	CASLQGGGNQPQHF	TGTGCCAGCCTACAGGGAGGAGGCAATCAGCCCCAGCATTTT
TRBD2	.	TRBV24-1	TRBJ2-1	CATSDPGLAASYNEQFF	TGTGCCACCAGTGATCCGGGACTAGCGGCTTCCTACAATGAGCAGTTCTTC
TRBD2	many	TRBV27	TRBJ2-1	CASSLLAASYNEQFF	TGTGCCAGCAGCCTACTAGCGGCCTCCTACAATGAGCAGTTCTTC
TRBD2	many	TRBV7-7	TRBJ2-3	CASSHGTNGRADTQYF	TGTGCTAGCAGCCACGGGACCAACGGGAGGGCAGATACGCAGTATTTT
.	many	TRBV28	TRBJ2-2	CASSYLSGMGTGELFF	TGTGCCAGCAGTTACCTCTCCGGGATGGGCACCGGGGAGCTGTTTTTT
.	few	TRBV29-1	TRBJ2-2	CSVGKMASGTTGELFF	TGCAGCGTTGGTAAAATGGCGTCCGGAACCACCGGGGAGCTGTTTTTT
TRBD2	many	TRBV5-1	TRBJ2-1	CASSLPTSGMLDEQFF	TGCGCCAGCAGCCTGCCGACTAGCGGGATGTTGGATGAGCAGTTCTTC
.	.	TRBV4-1	TRBJ1-1	CASSLPLDSRTEAFF	TGCGCCAGCAGCCTGCCCTTGGACAGTCGCACTGAAGCTTTCTTT
.	many	TRBV20-1	TRBJ2-7	CSAYDWRRSSYEQYF	TGCAGTGCTTATGATTGGAGGCGCAGCTCCTACGAGCAGTACTTC
TRBD1	few	TRBV20-1	TRBJ1-1	CSASVTGGTGMNTEAFF	TGCAGTGCTAGTGTAACAGGGGGAACGGGCATGAACACTGAAGCTTTCTTT
.	.	TRBV3-1	TRBJ2-4	CASSQDQNIQYF	TGTGCCAGCAGCCAAGACCAAAACATTCAGTACTTC
.	many	TRBV25-1	TRBJ1-2	CASSETGTGGGGYTF	TGTGCCAGCAGTGAGACCGGGACGGGAGGCGGTGGCTACACCTTC
.	many	TRBV29-1	TRBJ1-2	CSVSSPKNRDTNYGYTF	TGCAGCGTCTCCTCTCCCAAAAACCGGGACACCAACTATGGCTACACCTTC
.	many	TRBV6-5	TRBJ1-6	CASSLSQVFNSPLHF	TGTGCCAGCAGTTTATCACAGGTGTTTAATTCACCCCTCCACTTT
TRBD1	few	TRBV11-2	TRBJ1-6	CASSLDPGGVNSPLHF	TGTGCCAGCAGCTTGGACCCAGGGGGAGTAAATTCACCCCTCCACTTT
TRBD1	few	TRBV29-1	TRBJ2-1	CSVYHDEPSEGALFF	TGCAGCGTTTACCACGATGAGCCGTCAGAGGGGGCTCTGTTCTTC
.	few	TRBV20-1	TRBJ2-3	CSARDQADLMADTQYF	TGCAGTGCTAGAGATCAAGCGGACCTTATGGCAGATACGCAGTATTTT
TRBD2	many	TRBV28	TRBJ2-7	CASSLAGGREQYF	TGTGCCAGCAGTTTAGCGGGAGGGCGCGAGCAGTACTTC
.	many	TRBV20-1	TRBJ2-7	CSARTGQNFYEQYF	TGCAGTGCTAGAACCGGGCAAAACTTCTACGAGCAGTACTTC
TRBD2	many	TRBV24-1	TRBJ2-3	CATSDRTSPSTDTQYF	TGTGCCACCAGTGACCGGACTAGCCCTAGCACAGATACGCAGTATTTT